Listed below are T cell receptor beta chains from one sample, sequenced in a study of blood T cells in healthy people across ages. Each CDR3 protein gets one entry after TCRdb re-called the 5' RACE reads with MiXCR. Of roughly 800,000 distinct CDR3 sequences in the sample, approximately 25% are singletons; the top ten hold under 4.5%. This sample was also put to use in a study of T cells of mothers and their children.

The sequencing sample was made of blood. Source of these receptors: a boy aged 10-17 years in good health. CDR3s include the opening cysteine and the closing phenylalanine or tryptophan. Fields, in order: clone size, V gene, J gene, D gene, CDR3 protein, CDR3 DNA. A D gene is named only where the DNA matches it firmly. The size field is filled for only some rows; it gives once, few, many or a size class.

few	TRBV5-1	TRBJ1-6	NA	CASSLVQGPSSYNSPLHF	TGCGCCAGCAGCTTGGTCCAGGGGCCGAGCTCCTATAATTCACCCCTCCACTTT
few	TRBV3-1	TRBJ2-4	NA	CASSSGAPPNIQYF	TGTGCCAGCAGCAGCGGAGCCCCACCCAACATTCAGTACTTC
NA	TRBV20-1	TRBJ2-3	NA	CSAPGEDTQYF	TGCAGTGCTCCAGGGGAAGATACGCAGTATTTT
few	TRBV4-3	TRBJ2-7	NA	CASSQDRGVDYEQYF	TGCGCCAGCAGCCAAGATCGAGGGGTCGACTACGAGCAGTACTTC
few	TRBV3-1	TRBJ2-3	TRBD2	CASSQRAGSTDTQYF	TGTGCCAGCAGCCAAAGAGCGGGGAGCACAGATACGCAGTATTTT
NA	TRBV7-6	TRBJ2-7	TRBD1	CASSPQGTVPLYEQYF	TGTGCCAGCAGCCCACAAGGGACAGTCCCCCTCTACGAGCAGTACTTC
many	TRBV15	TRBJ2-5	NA	CATSRLTQETQYF	TGTGCCACCAGCAGACTCACCCAAGAGACCCAGTACTTC
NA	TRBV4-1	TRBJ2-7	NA	CASSRAPDGISEQYF	TGCGCCAGCAGCCGCGCGCCGGACGGGATATCCGAGCAGTACTTC
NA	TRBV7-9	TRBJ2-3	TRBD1	CASSPLIQGQPNLFITDTQYF	TGTGCCAGCAGCCCATTGATACAGGGGCAACCGAATTTATTTATCACAGATACGCAGTATTTT
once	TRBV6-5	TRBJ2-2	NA	CASRPLTGFTGELFF	TGTGCCAGCAGACCCCTAACAGGTTTTACCGGGGAGCTGTTTTTT
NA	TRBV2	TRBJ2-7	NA	CASLPWGRNSYEQYF	TGTGCCAGCCTACCCTGGGGACGGAACTCCTACGAGCAGTACTTC
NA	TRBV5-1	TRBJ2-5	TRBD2	CASSAPGLAGAGETQYF	TGCGCCAGCAGCGCACCGGGACTAGCGGGAGCAGGAGAGACCCAGTACTTC
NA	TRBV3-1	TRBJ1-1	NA	CASGTGDTYTEAFF	TGTGCCAGCGGGACGGGGGACACGTACACTGAAGCTTTCTTT
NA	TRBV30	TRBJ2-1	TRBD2	CAWSENPGGEQFF	TGTGCCTGGAGCGAGAATCCCGGGGGGGAGCAGTTCTTC
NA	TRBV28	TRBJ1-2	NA	CASSSQGMGYGYTF	TGTGCCAGCAGTTCACAGGGTATGGGATATGGCTACACCTTC
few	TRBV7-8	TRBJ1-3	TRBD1	CASSSSTGASGNTIYF	TGTGCCAGCAGCTCCAGTACAGGGGCGTCTGGAAACACCATATATTTT
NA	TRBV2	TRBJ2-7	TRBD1	CASSEPRDRATDEQYF	TGTGCCAGCAGTGAACCCCGGGACAGGGCGACGGACGAGCAGTACTTC
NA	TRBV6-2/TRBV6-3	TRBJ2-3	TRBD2	CASSLFGLAGDDTQYF	TGTGCCAGCAGTCTATTCGGACTAGCGGGAGACGATACGCAGTATTTT
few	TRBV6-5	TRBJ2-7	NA	CASTTWGRGYEQYF	TGTGCCAGCACCACCTGGGGCAGGGGCTACGAGCAGTACTTC
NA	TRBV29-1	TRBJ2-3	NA	CSVEQGSTDTQYF	TGCAGCGTTGAGCAGGGAAGCACAGATACGCAGTATTTT
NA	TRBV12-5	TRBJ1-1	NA	CASGLGGTEAFF	TGTGCTAGTGGTTTGGGGGGCACTGAAGCTTTCTTT
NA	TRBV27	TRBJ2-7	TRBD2	CASSPSGGPLNEQYF	TGTGCCAGCAGCCCTAGCGGGGGGCCTTTGAACGAGCAGTACTTC
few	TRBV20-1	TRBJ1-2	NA	CSARTEILGGYTF	TGCAGTGCTCGGACAGAGATCCTCGGTGGCTACACCTTC
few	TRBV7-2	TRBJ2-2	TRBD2	CASIESLAGVLGGELFF	TGTGCCAGCATCGAGTCACTAGCGGGAGTCTTAGGCGGGGAGCTGTTTTTT
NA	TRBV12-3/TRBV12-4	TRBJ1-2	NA	CASSWAGPITNYGYTF	TGTGCCAGCAGTTGGGCAGGGCCCATTACTAACTATGGCTACACCTTC
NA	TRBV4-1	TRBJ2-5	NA	CASTIPLGGRGREETQYF	TGCGCCAGCACCATCCCTCTAGGAGGCAGGGGGAGGGAAGAGACCCAGTACTTC
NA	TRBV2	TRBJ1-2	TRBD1	CASSGPGQGTLDGYTF	TGTGCCAGCAGTGGACCGGGACAGGGGACCTTAGATGGCTACACCTTC
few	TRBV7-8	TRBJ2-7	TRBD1	CASSDPDRVHEQYF	TGTGCCAGCAGCGACCCGGACAGGGTTCACGAGCAGTACTTC
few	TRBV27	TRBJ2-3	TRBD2	CASSQRDLTDTQYF	TGTGCCAGCAGTCAGCGGGACCTCACAGATACGCAGTATTTT
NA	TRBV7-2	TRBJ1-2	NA	CASSVYLENYGYTF	TGTGCCAGCAGCGTCTACCTGGAGAACTATGGCTACACCTTC
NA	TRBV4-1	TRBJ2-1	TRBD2	CASSSSSGASEQFF	TGCGCCAGCAGCTCTTCTAGCGGTGCGTCTGAGCAGTTCTTC
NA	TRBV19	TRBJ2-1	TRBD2	CASSIRGAGGPEFF	TGTGCCAGCAGCATAAGAGGGGCGGGGGGGCCTGAGTTCTTC
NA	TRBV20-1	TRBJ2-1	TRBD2	CSAREFPRTSGVYNEQFF	TGCAGTGCTAGAGAATTCCCAAGGACTAGCGGGGTCTACAATGAGCAGTTCTTC